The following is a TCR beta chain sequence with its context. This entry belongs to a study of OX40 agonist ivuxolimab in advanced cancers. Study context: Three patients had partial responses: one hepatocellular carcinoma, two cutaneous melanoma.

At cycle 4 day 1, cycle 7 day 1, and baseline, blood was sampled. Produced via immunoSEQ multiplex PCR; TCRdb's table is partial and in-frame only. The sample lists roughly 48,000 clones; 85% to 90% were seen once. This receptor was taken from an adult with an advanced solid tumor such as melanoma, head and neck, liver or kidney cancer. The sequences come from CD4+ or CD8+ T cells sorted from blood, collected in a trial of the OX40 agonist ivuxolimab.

Here the CDR3 DNA reads TGTGCCTGGAAGAACACCGGGGAGCTGTTTTTT. Its protein product is CAWKNTGELFF. This chain joins TRBV30 and TRBJ2-2, with D unclear. The CDR3 length is 11 residues. Trimming left V 4 bases short and J 1 base short, with 1 base between. Germline lookup yields CDR1 GTSNPN and CDR2 SVGIG (reference sequence).